One sample yielded the 15 T cell receptor beta chains listed below, sequenced in a study of radiation and T cells in renal cell carcinoma. Clones were sequenced by immunoSEQ multiplex PCR, and TCRdb holds only the in-frame ones, with some missing. The data show approximately 150,000 clones, 86% seen once. Time point here: blood 4 weeks post-SBRT, at nephrectomy. This sample's treatment: 15 Gy SBRT to primary tumor, nephrectomy 4 weeks later. Sequencing was performed on blood, taken from a patient whose treatment included radiotherapy and nephrectomy. The receptors were sampled from a woman aged 45-65 years with renal cell carcinoma.

The genes are TRBV30 and TRBJ1-6; D call uncertain. CDR3 length: 13 amino acids. CDR1 is GTSNPN, CDR2 SVGIG, per germline (reference sequence). The CDR3 coding sequence is TGTGCAGGCGGAAGCTCCTATAATTCACCCCTCCACTTT. Amino acid sequence: CAGGSSYNSPLHF.

This chain uses TRBV27 with TRBJ1-6, with D possibly TRBD1 on 5 matching bases. Trimming removed 8 bases at V and 4 bases at J, with 15 bases between. This CDR3 has 15 amino acids. The germline V gene encodes CDR1 MNHEY and CDR2 SMNVEV (reference sequence). Here the CDR3 reads CASHPRGSYNSPLHF. The CDR3 coding sequence is TGTGCCAGCCATCCGAGGGGTTCTTATAATTCACCCCTCCACTTT.

For this clone: One end of the junction is discordant with germline, which a read error may explain. V usage is TRBV11-3 and J usage is TRBJ2-1; TRBD2 matches 9 bases. CDR3 size: 14 residues. The germline V gene has CDR1 SGHNT and CDR2 YENEEA. CDR3 nucleotide sequence: TGTGCCAGCAGATTAGTAGCGGGAGACAATGAGCAGTTCTTC. This encodes CASRLVAGDNEQFF.

The rearrangement links TRBV27 to TRBJ1-5; a possible D gene is TRBD1 (5 bases). CDR3 size: 16 residues. The germline V gene has CDR1 MNHEY and CDR2 SMNVEV (reference sequence). V was clipped by 1 base and J by 2 bases, with 12 bases between them. CDR3 sequence (DNA): TGTGCCAGCAGTTTATTAGGGCAGGGCCGCAATCAGCCCCAGCATTTT. Protein product: CASSLLGQGRNQPQHF.

The chain carries TRBV19 and TRBJ1-5; D is unresolved. Germline V gene lookup returns CDR1 LNHDA and CDR2 SQIVND (reference sequence). The CDR3 contains 12 residues. Deletions cut 5 bases from V and 9 bases from J, with 11 bases between. The CDR3, as DNA: TGTGCCAGTAGTCCACCCGAAACGCCCCAGCATTTT. It encodes CASSPPETPQHF.

V usage is TRBV4-3 and J usage is TRBJ1-1; TRBD1 matches 7 bases. Germline CDR1 reads LGHNA; CDR2 reads YSLEER. V lost 1 base to trimming and J lost 6 bases; unmatched junction nucleotides: 14. The CDR3 runs to 17 residues. CDR3 coding DNA: TGCGCCAGCAGCCAAGTCGGGCAGATGACAGGGTACGCTGAAGCTTTCTTT. Encoded protein: CASSQVGQMTGYAEAFF.

V gene TRBV27 combines with J gene TRBJ1-6; no clear D. This CDR3 region has 14 residues. Trimming stripped 7 bases from V and 7 bases from J, with 14 bases between. The germline V gene encodes CDR1 MNHEY and CDR2 SMNVEV (reference sequence). Written as DNA, the CDR3 is TGTGCCAGCACCCCCGGGGTGAGGAATTCACCCCTCCACTTT. Its protein is CASTPGVRNSPLHF.

The chain carries TRBV7-2 and TRBJ2-2; TRBD1 agrees at 9 bases. CDR1 and CDR2 (germline): SGHTA, FQGNSA. The CDR3 is 15 amino acids. The junction had 6 bases not matched to a gene; V was cut back by 5 bases and J by 5 bases. The CDR3 loop reads CASSRDRARTGELFF. The DNA of the CDR3 is TGTGCCAGCAGCCGGGACAGGGCCCGAACCGGGGAGCTGTTTTTT. The full variable domain, in which reference TRBV7-2 and TRBJ2-2 provide the parts outside the CDR3, is GAGVSQSPSNKVTEKGKDVELRCDPISGHTALYWYRQSLGQGLEFLIYFQGNSAPDKSGLPSDRFSAERTGGSVSTLTIQRTQQEDSAVYLCASSRDRARTGELFFGEGSRLTVL.

V and J are TRBV4-1 and TRBJ2-5; D is perhaps TRBD2 (5 bases). The V end was cut by 3 bases, the J end by 2 bases, with 13 bases between. The CDR3 extends over 15 amino acids. Germline V CDR1 and CDR2: MGHRA, YSYEKL. The CDR3 reads CASSQQARGQETQYF. In nucleotides, the CDR3 is TGCGCCAGCAGCCAGCAGGCCCGGGGTCAAGAGACCCAGTACTTC.

V gene TRBV6-1 combines with J gene TRBJ2-1; a possible D gene is TRBD2 (7 bases). V dropped 2 bases and J dropped 2 bases, with 13 bases sitting between them. CDR1 is MNHNS, CDR2 SASEGT, per germline. The CDR3 has 16 amino acids. The CDR3 region has the DNA TGTGCCAGCAGTGAAAGGGGGGGTCGAACCTACAATGAGCAGTTCTTC. Its protein product is CASSERGGRTYNEQFF.

The chain couples TRBV20-1 to TRBJ2-1; D remains unclear. The CDR3 is 11 residues long. V was shortened by 6 bases and J by 7 bases, with 10 bases between the two germline ends. Germline CDR1 is DFQATT and CDR2 is SNEGSKA (reference sequence). DNA for the CDR3: TGCAGTGCGAGTCGAGAGAATGAGCAGTTCTTC. This gives the protein CSASRENEQFF.

V gene TRBV6-5 combines with J gene TRBJ2-5; D ambiguous. This CDR3 has 12 amino acids. The germline V gene has CDR1 MNHEY and CDR2 SVGAGI. The germline V and J ends were trimmed by 0 bases and 5 bases, with 4 bases remaining between them. CDR3 protein: CASSYSEETQYF. The CDR3, as DNA: TGTGCCAGCAGTTACTCGGAGGAGACCCAGTACTTC.

CDR3 nucleotides: TGCGCCAGCAGCCAAGAAATTGGGACTAGCGGCACAGATACGCAGTATTTT. It translates to CASSQEIGTSGTDTQYF. The rearrangement uses TRBV4-1 and TRBJ2-3, with TRBD2 identical over 10 bases. The CDR3 runs to 17 residues. V lost 0 bases and J lost 1; bases outside the gene matches: 4. CDR1 is MGHRA and CDR2 is YSYEKL in the germline V gene.

V usage is TRBV11-2 and J usage is TRBJ2-3; the match to TRBD1 covers 9 bases. The V gene end was trimmed by 7 bases and the J gene end by 4 bases; junction bases not matched to a gene: 6. This CDR3 is 14 amino acids long. Germline values: CDR1 SGHAT, CDR2 FQNNGV. CDR3 sequence: CASIRTGEPDTQYF. CDR3 nucleotides: TGTGCCAGCATCAGGACAGGGGAACCAGATACGCAGTATTTT.

J is TRBJ1-1 and V is TRBV19, with no clear D. The germline CDR1 and CDR2 sequences are LNHDA and SQIVND (reference sequence). The CDR3 loop spans 16 amino acids. The V end was cut by 8 bases, the J end by 0 bases, with 19 bases between. Here the CDR3 reads CASAPTYTTLNTEAFF. CDR3 nucleotide sequence: TGTGCCAGTGCGCCCACCTATACGACATTGAACACTGAAGCTTTCTTT. Variable domain in full (rest from reference TRBV19 and TRBJ1-1): DGGITQSPKYLFRKEGQNVTLSCEQNLNHDAMYWYRQDPGQGLRLIYYSQIVNDFQKGDIAEGYSVSREKKESFPLTVTSAQKNPTAFYLCASAPTYTTLNTEAFFGQGTRLTVV.